This TCR beta chain derives from a study of cytomegalovirus exposure and HLA in healthy donors. The CDR3 loop spans 16 amino acids. Germline values: CDR1 LNHDA, CDR2 SQIVND (reference sequence). Losses at the gene ends were 6 bases for V and 1 base for J; bases not matched to a gene: 12. The PCR contained 60 Vbeta and 13 Jbeta primers. TCRdb's table, derived via immunoSEQ multiplex PCR, lists solely in-frame clones and lacks some. The table includes about 200,000 clones, 70% to 85% detected once. Sequencing used PBMCs. The chain carries TRBV19 and TRBJ2-7; TRBD1 agrees at 7 bases. The receptor's source is a boy younger than 10 in good health and CMV-seronegative. Here the CDR3 reads CASSPRVGTASYEQYF. Written as DNA, the CDR3 is TGTGCCAGTAGCCCCAGAGTCGGGACAGCTTCCTACGAGCAGTACTTC.